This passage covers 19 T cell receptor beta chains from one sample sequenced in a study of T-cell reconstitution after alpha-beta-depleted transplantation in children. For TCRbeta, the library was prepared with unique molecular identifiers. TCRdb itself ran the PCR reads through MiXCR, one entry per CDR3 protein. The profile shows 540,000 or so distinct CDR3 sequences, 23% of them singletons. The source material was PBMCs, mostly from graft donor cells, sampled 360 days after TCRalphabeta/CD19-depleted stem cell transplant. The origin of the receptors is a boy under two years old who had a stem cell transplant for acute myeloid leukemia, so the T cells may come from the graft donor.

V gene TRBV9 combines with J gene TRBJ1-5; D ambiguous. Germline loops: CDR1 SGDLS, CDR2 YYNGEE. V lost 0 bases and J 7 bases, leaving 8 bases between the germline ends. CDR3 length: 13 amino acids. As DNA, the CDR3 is TGTGCCAGCAGCGTAGATCCGGCCCAGCCCCAGCATTTT. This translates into CASSVDPAQPQHF.

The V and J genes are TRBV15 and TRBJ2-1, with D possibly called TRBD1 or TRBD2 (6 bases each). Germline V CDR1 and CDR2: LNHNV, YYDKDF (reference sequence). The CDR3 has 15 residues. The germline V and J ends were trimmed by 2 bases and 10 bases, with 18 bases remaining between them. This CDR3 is CATSRPGLQGGEQFF. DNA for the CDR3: TGTGCCACCAGCAGACCGGGCTTACAGGGAGGCGAGCAGTTCTTC.

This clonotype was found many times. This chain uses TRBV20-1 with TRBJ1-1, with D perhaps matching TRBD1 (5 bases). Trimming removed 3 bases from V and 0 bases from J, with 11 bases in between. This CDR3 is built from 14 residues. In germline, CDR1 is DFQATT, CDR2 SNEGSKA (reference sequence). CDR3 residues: CSASPTGMNTEAFF. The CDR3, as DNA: TGCAGTGCTAGCCCCACAGGTATGAACACTGAAGCTTTCTTT.

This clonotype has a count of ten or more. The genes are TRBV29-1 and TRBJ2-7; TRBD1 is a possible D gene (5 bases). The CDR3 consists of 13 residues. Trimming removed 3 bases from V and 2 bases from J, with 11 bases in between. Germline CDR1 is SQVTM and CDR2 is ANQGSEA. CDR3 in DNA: TGCAGCGTTGAGGGGCAGGCTCCCTACGAGCAGTACTTC. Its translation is CSVEGQAPYEQYF.

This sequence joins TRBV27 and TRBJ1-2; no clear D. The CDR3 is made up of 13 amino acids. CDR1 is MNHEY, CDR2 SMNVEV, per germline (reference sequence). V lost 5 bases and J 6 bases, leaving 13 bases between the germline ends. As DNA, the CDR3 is TGTGCCAGCAGTCCTAGTTACACGGATGGCTACACCTTC. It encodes CASSPSYTDGYTF.

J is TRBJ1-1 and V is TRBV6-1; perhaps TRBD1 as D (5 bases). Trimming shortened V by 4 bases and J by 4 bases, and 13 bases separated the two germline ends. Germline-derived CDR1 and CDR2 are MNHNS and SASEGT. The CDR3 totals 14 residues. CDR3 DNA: TGTGCCAGCAGTGTTCTGTCGGGGGGCACTGAAGCTTTCTTT. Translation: CASSVLSGGTEAFF.

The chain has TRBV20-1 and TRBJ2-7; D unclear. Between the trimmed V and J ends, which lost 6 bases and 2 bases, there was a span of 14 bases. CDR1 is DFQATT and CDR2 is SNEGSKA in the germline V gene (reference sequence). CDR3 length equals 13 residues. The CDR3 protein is CSAIRHITYEQYV. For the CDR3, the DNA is TGCAGTGCAATCAGACACATTACCTACGAGCAGTACGTC.

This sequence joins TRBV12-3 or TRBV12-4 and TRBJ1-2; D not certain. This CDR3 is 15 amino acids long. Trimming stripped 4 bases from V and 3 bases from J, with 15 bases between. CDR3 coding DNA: TGTGCCAGCAGTTCTGAGCCTAGCGGGTACTATGGCTACACCTTC. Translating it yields CASSSEPSGYYGYTF.

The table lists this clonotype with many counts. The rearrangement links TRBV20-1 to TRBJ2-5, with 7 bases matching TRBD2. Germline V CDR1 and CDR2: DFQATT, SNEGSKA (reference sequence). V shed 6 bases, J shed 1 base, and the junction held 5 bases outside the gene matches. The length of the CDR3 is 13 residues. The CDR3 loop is CSAPRGTQETQYF. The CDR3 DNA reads TGCAGTGCGCCGCGGGGGACCCAAGAGACCCAGTACTTC.

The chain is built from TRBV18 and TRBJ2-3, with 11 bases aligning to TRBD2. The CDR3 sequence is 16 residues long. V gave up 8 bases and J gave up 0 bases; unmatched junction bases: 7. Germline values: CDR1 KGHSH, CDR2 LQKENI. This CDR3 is CASTILAGVSTDTQYF. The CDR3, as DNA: TGTGCCAGCACGATACTAGCGGGGGTTAGCACAGATACGCAGTATTTT.

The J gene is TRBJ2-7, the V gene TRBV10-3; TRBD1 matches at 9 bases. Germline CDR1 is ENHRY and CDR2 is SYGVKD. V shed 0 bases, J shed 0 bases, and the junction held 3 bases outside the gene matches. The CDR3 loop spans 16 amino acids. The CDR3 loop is CAISESRDRDSYEQYV. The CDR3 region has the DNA TGTGCCATCAGTGAGTCGAGGGACAGGGACTCCTACGAGCAGTACGTC.

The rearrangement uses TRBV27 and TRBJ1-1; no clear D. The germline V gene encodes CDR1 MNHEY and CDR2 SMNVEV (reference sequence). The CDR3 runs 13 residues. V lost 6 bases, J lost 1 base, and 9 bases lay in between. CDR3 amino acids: CASRSSPNTEAFF. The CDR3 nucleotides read TGTGCCAGCAGATCTAGTCCGAACACTGAAGCTTTCTTT.

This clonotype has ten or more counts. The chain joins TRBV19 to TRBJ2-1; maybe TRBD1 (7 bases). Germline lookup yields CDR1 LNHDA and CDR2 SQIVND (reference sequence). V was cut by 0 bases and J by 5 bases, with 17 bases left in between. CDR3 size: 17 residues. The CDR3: CASSIDLWRGQNNEQFF. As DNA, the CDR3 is TGTGCCAGTAGTATAGATCTTTGGCGGGGACAGAACAATGAGCAGTTCTTC.

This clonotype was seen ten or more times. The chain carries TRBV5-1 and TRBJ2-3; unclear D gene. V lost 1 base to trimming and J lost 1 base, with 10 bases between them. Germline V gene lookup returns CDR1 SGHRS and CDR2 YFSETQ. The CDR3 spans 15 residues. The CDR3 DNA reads TGCGCCAGCAGCTTGTTAGGGTGGGGCACAGATACGCAGTATTTT. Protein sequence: CASSLLGWGTDTQYF. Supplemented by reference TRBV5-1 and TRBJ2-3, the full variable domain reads KAGVTQTPRYLIKTRGQQVTLSCSPISGHRSVSWYQQTPGQGLQFLFEYFSETQRNKGNFPGRFSGRQFSNSRSEMNVSTLELGDSALYLCASSLLGWGTDTQYFGPGTRLTVL.

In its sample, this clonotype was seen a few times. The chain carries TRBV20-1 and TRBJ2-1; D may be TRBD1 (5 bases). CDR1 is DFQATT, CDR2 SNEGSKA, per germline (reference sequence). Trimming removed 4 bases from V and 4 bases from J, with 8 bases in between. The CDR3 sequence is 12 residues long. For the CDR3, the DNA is TGCAGTGCTAACCGACAGTACAATGAGCAGTTCTTC. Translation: CSANRQYNEQFF.

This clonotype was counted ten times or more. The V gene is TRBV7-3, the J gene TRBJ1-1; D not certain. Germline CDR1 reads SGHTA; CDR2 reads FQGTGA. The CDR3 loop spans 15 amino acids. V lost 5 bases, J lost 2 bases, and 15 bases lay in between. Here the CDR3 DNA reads TGTGCCAGCAGCCTTTCCCGGGAGGAAAACACTGAAGCTTTCTTT. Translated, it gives CASSLSREENTEAFF.

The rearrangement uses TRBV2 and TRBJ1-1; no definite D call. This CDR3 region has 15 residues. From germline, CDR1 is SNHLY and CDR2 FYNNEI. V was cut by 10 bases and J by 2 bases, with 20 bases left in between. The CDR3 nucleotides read TGTGCCATACAAAAGGGCCAGAGGATTAACACTGAAGCTTTCTTT. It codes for CAIQKGQRINTEAFF.

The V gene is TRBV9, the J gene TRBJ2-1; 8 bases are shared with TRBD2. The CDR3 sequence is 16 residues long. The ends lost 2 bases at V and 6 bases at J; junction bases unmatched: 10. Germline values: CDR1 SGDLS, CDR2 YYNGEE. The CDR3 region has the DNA TGTGCCAGCAGCGTCCTCGGGGGGGCCTCTCTCAATGAGCAGTTCTTC. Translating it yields CASSVLGGASLNEQFF.

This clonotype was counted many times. The CDR3 loop is CSASSNNEQFF. DNA of the CDR3: TGCAGTGCCTCTTCCAACAATGAGCAGTTCTTC. This chain uses TRBV20-1 with TRBJ2-1; D gene ambiguous. CDR1 is DFQATT, CDR2 SNEGSKA, per germline (reference sequence). The CDR3 consists of 11 residues. V was trimmed by 6 bases and J by 5 bases, leaving 8 bases between them.